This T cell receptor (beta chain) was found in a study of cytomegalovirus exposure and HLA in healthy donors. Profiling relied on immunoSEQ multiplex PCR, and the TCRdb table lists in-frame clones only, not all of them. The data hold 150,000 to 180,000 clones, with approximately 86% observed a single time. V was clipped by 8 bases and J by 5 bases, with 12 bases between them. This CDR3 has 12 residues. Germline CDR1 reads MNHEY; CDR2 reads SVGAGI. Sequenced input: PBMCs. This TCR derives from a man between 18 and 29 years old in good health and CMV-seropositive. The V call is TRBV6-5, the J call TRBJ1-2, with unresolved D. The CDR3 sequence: CASAATSYGYTF. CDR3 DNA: TGTGCCAGCGCGGCCACCTCGTATGGCTACACCTTC.